The 20 T cell receptor beta chains below were found in one sample sequenced in a study of blood T cell repertoires in COVID-19. Some clones are missing from TCRdb's copy, which holds only in-frame ones; the method was immunoSEQ multiplex PCR. Of about 250,000 clones detected, about 89% appear once; the ten largest clones hold 0.7% to 0.9%. Sequencing input: peripheral blood. These receptors all stem from a young man with acute or convalescent COVID-19.

The V call is TRBV5-4, the J call TRBJ1-6; perhaps TRBD1 as D (5 bases). Trimming pared 5 bases from V and 6 bases from J, leaving 21 bases between. The germline V gene has CDR1 SGHNT and CDR2 YYREEE (reference sequence). CDR3 length: 17 amino acids. The CDR3 DNA reads as TGTGCCAGCAGTGACGGCGGAGGGGTCCCTTCTAATTCACCCCTCCACTTT. This codes for CASSDGGGVPSNSPLHF.

CDR3 sequence reads: CASSLVFVATYNEQFF. Here the CDR3 DNA reads TGTGCCAGCAGCTTAGTGTTCGTAGCTACCTACAATGAGCAGTTCTTC. The genes are TRBV7-6 and TRBJ2-1; no clear D gene. There are 16 residues in the CDR3. Per the germline V gene, CDR1 is SGHVS and CDR2 is FNYEAQ. V was trimmed by 1 base and J by 2 bases, leaving 12 bases between them.

The chain combines TRBV7-3 with TRBJ2-2; 8 bases align to TRBD2. Per germline, CDR1 SGHTA and CDR2 FQGTGA. V lost 5 bases to trimming and J lost 4 bases; unmatched junction nucleotides: 6. There are 15 residues in the CDR3. CDR3 sequence reads: CASSPAGVGTGELFF. The CDR3 coding sequence is TGTGCCAGCAGCCCAGCGGGAGTGGGCACCGGGGAGCTGTTTTTT.

The chain carries TRBV4-1 and TRBJ1-5; D not certain. The CDR3 sequence is 13 residues long. V lost 1 base and J 3 bases, leaving 4 bases between the germline ends. The germline CDR1 and CDR2 sequences are MGHRA and YSYEKL. CDR3 protein: CASSQATNQPQHF. The CDR3, as DNA: TGCGCCAGCAGCCAAGCTACCAATCAGCCCCAGCATTTT.

This chain connects TRBV7-9 to TRBJ2-3; D gene ambiguous. Germline lookup yields CDR1 SEHNR and CDR2 FQNEAQ (reference sequence). The CDR3 is 15 amino acids. V gave up 3 bases and J gave up 0 bases, with 10 bases separating them. The CDR3, as DNA: TGTGCCAGCAGCTTTACACCCGCTAGCACAGATACGCAGTATTTT. Protein product: CASSFTPASTDTQYF. The full variable domain, with the rest looked up from reference TRBV7-9 and TRBJ2-3, is DTGVSQNPRHKITKRGQNVTFRCDPISEHNRLYWYRQTLGQGPEFLTYFQNEAQLEKSRLLSDRFSAERPKGSFSTLEIQRTEQGDSAMYLCASSFTPASTDTQYFGPGTRLTVL.

The gene calls are TRBV5-1 and TRBJ1-4, with 8 bases fitting TRBD1. This CDR3 contains 14 residues. With V trimmed by 3 bases and J by 7 bases, 5 bases remained unmatched. CDR1 SGHRS and CDR2 YFSETQ come from the germline V gene. The CDR3 here is CASSWGDRGEKLFF. Written as DNA, the CDR3 is TGCGCCAGCAGCTGGGGAGACAGGGGTGAAAAACTGTTTTTT.

The V gene is TRBV12-3 or TRBV12-4, the J gene TRBJ2-5, with 7 bases lining up with TRBD1. The CDR3 totals 13 residues. V shed 6 bases and J 2 bases; nucleotides not matched to a gene: 3. The CDR3: CASSRGQQETQYF. CDR3 DNA sequence: TGTGCCAGCAGCCGGGGACAGCAAGAGACCCAGTACTTC.

The CDR3 DNA reads TGTGCCAGCAGTGATTTACAGGGAATTTCACCCCTCCACTTT. This sequence encodes CASSDLQGISPLHF. The chain carries TRBV6-1 and TRBJ1-6, with a weak D call TRBD1 (6 bases). The V gene's germline CDR1 is MNHNS and CDR2 SASEGT. V was trimmed by 3 bases and J by 9 bases, leaving 12 bases between them. This CDR3 spans 14 amino acids.

The chain employs TRBV7-8 and TRBJ2-1; tentative D call: TRBD1 (6 bases). In germline, CDR1 is SGHVS, CDR2 FQNEAQ. V was clipped by 4 bases and J by 8 bases, with 18 bases between them. There are 15 residues in the CDR3. CDR3 amino acids: CASSSLVQGIDEQFF. CDR3 DNA: TGTGCCAGCAGCTCTCTTGTACAGGGCATTGATGAGCAGTTCTTC. The entire variable domain, with the rest obtained from reference TRBV7-8 and TRBJ2-1, is as follows: GAGVSQSPRYKVAKRGQDVALRCDPISGHVSLFWYQQALGQGPEFLTYFQNEAQLDKSGLPSDRFFAERPEGSVSTLKIQRTQQEDSAVYLCASSSLVQGIDEQFFGPGTRLTVL.

The rearrangement joins TRBV5-1 to TRBJ2-7, with TRBD1 matching 10 bases. Trimming cost V 7 bases and J 2 bases; bases outside gene matches: 6. From germline, CDR1 is SGHRS and CDR2 YFSETQ. CDR3 length: 14 residues. CDR3 in amino acids: CASRPGTGAYEQYF. CDR3 DNA sequence: TGCGCCAGCCGCCCCGGGACAGGGGCCTACGAGCAGTACTTC.

As concerns this clone: Germline is not matched at one junction end, which may reflect a read error. The rearrangement uses TRBV7-2 and TRBJ2-5; 7 bases match TRBD2. The CDR3 sequence is 15 residues long. Germline CDR1 and CDR2: SGHTA and FQGNSA. The CDR3 DNA reads TGTGCCAGCAGTTTAGGAGGGAGGGCCCGAGTGACCCAGTACTTC. Its protein is CASSLGGRARVTQYF.

The chain employs TRBV5-1 and TRBJ1-1; no clear D gene. Germline CDR1 SGHRS, CDR2 YFSETQ. The CDR3 is 15 residues long. Between the trimmed V and J ends, which lost 4 bases and 1 base, there was a span of 14 bases. The CDR3 loop reads CASSMQYGSNTEAFF. The CDR3 DNA reads TGCGCCAGCAGCATGCAGTACGGGTCGAACACTGAAGCTTTCTTT.

V usage is TRBV6-1 and J usage is TRBJ2-6, with no clear D. The germline V gene has CDR1 MNHNS and CDR2 SASEGT. V lost 0 bases, J lost 0 bases, and 3 bases lay in between. The CDR3 covers 15 residues. CDR3 in DNA: TGTGCCAGCAGTGAAGCGGCCTCTGGGGCCAACGTCCTGACTTTC. It encodes CASSEAASGANVLTF.

This clone was seen a handful of times. The chain couples TRBV6-1 to TRBJ2-1, with 7 bases fitting TRBD1. The junction had 3 bases not matched to a gene; V was cut back by 0 bases and J by 4 bases. Looked up from germline, CDR1 is MNHNS and CDR2 is SASEGT. This CDR3 is 15 amino acids long. CDR3 protein: CASSEAARGYNEQFF. The CDR3 DNA is TGTGCCAGCAGTGAAGCCGCCAGGGGGTACAATGAGCAGTTCTTC.

The rearrangement links TRBV28 to TRBJ2-2; perhaps TRBD1 as D (6 bases). The CDR3 contains 16 residues. Germline values: CDR1 MDHEN, CDR2 SYDVKM. V was clipped by 6 bases and J by 5 bases, with 19 bases between them. This CDR3 is CASSSSGADGTGELFF. Here the CDR3 DNA reads TGTGCCAGCAGCAGCTCAGGGGCCGATGGGACCGGGGAGCTGTTTTTT.

The chain joins TRBV3-1 (or the pseudogene TRBV3-2) to TRBJ1-1, with a weak D call TRBD1 (6 bases). CDR3 length equals 15 residues. Trimming took off 2 bases at V and 7 bases at J, with 17 bases between the two ends. CDR1 is LGHDT, CDR2 YNNKEL, per germline (reference sequence). The DNA for the CDR3 is TGTGCCAGCAGCCAATTCGGGACACCGCAGAATGAAGCTTTCTTT. As protein: CASSQFGTPQNEAFF.

The V gene is TRBV18, the J gene TRBJ2-5, with D hard to call. V gave up 2 bases and J gave up 0 bases, with 10 bases separating them. The length of the CDR3 is 15 residues. Germline V gene data show CDR1 as KGHSH and CDR2 as LQKENI. CDR3 nucleotides: TGTGCCAGCTCACCAGACACGGTGTACCAAGAGACCCAGTACTTC. This sequence encodes CASSPDTVYQETQYF. The full variable domain, its missing parts supplied by reference TRBV18 and TRBJ2-5, is NAGVMQNPRHLVRRRGQEARLRCSPMKGHSHVYWYRQLPEEGLKFMVYLQKENIIDESGMPKERFSAEFPKEGPSILRIQQVVRGDSAAYFCASSPDTVYQETQYFGPGTRLLVL.

This chain uses TRBV5-4 with TRBJ2-4; D is possibly TRBD1 (5 bases). Germline V gives CDR1 SGHNT, CDR2 YYREEE (reference sequence). There are 14 residues in the CDR3. Deletions cut 1 base from V and 2 bases from J, with 7 bases between. The CDR3 here is CASSLSGTKNIQYF. The CDR3 bases are TGTGCCAGCAGCTTGTCAGGGACCAAAAACATTCAGTACTTC.

The V and J genes are TRBV7-9 and TRBJ1-1, with D perhaps matching TRBD1 (6 bases). The CDR3 has 15 residues. Germline lookup yields CDR1 SEHNR and CDR2 FQNEAQ (reference sequence). The ends were cut back, 5 bases at V and 3 bases at J, with 16 bases in the middle. The CDR3 sequence: CASSEDGRGYTEAFF. DNA for the CDR3: TGTGCCAGCAGCGAAGACGGCAGGGGTTACACTGAAGCTTTCTTT.

The chain couples TRBV5-1 to TRBJ1-3; TRBD1 matches 7 bases. CDR1 and CDR2 (germline): SGHRS, YFSETQ. There are 17 residues in the CDR3. V gave up 3 bases and J gave up 0 bases; unmatched junction bases: 9. CDR3 residues: CASSSGQNLFSGNTIYF. The CDR3 bases are TGCGCCAGCAGCTCGGGACAGAACCTTTTCTCTGGAAACACCATATATTTT.